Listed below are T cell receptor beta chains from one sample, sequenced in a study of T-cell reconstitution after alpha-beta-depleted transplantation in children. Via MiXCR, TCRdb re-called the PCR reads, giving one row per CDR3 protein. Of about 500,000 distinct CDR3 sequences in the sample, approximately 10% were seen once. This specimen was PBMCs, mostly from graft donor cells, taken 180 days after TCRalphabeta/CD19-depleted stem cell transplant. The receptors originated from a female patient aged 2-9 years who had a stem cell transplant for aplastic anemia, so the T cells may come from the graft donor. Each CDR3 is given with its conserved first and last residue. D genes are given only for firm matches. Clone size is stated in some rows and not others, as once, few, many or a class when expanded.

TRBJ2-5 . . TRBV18 CASSPPNRARETQYF TGTGCCAGCTCACCACCGAACAGGGCGAGAGAGACCCAGTACTTC
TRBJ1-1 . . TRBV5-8 CASSLDAGENTEAFF TGTGCCAGCAGCTTGGATGCAGGAGAGAACACTGAAGCTTTCTTT
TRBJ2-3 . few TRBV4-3 CASSLRDSATDTQYF TGCGCCAGCAGCCTCCGAGACAGCGCGACAGATACGCAGTATTTT
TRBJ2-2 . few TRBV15 CATSRDEAGRRAGELFF TGTGCCACCAGCAGAGATGAGGCAGGGAGAAGGGCCGGGGAGCTGTTTTTT
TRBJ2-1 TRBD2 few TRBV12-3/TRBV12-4 CASSAGLAGGRFYNEQFF TGTGCCAGCAGTGCGGGACTAGCGGGAGGGCGTTTCTACAATGAGCAGTTCTTC
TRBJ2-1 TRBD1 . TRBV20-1 CSAYRQGAYNEQFF TGCAGTGCTTACCGACAGGGGGCCTACAATGAGCAGTTCTTC
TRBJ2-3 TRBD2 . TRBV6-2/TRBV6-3 CASEPSGGDTQYF TGTGCCAGCGAACCTAGCGGGGGGGATACGCAGTATTTT
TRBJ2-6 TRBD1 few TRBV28 CATSFGQVISGANVLTF TGTGCTACCAGTTTTGGACAGGTGATCTCTGGGGCCAACGTCCTGACTTTC
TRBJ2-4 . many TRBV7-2 CATRLDKSQYF TGTGCTACTCGATTGGACAAGAGTCAGTACTTC
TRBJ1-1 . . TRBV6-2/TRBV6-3 CASSSRGAGNTEAFF TGTGCCAGCAGTTCCCGGGGCGCGGGGAACACTGAAGCTTTCTTT
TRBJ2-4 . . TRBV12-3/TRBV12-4 CASSFSSAKNIQYF TGTGCCAGCAGTTTCTCCTCAGCCAAAAACATTCAGTACTTC
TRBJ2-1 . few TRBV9 CASSFRGEDEQFF TGTGCCAGCAGCTTTAGAGGAGAGGATGAGCAGTTCTTC
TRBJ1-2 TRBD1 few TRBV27 CASRDRVHYGYTF TGTGCCAGCAGGGACAGGGTTCACTATGGCTACACCTTC
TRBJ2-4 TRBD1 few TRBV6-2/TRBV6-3 CASSSPLGTATENIQYF TGTGCCAGCAGTTCCCCACTTGGGACAGCCACCGAAAACATTCAGTACTTC
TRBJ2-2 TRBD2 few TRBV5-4 CASSFLLAGNTGELFF TGTGCCAGCAGTTTCCTACTAGCGGGGAACACCGGGGAGCTGTTTTTT
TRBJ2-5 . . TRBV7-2 CASSSGQIEQETQYF TGTGCCAGCAGCTCAGGACAGATCGAGCAAGAGACCCAGTACTTC
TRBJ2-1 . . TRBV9 CASSFGPNPGGEQFF TGTGCCAGCAGCTTTGGACCGAACCCCGGGGGTGAGCAGTTCTTC
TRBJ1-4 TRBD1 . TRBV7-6 CASSTRQGVSTNEKLFF TGTGCCAGCAGCACAAGACAGGGGGTTTCAACTAATGAAAAACTGTTTTTT
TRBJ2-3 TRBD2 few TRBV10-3 CAISESQAGGRDTQYF TGTGCCATCAGTGAGTCGCAGGCGGGAGGGAGAGATACGCAGTATTTT
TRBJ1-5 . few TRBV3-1 CASSQDRGGWGNQPQHF TGTGCCTCCAGCCAAGATAGGGGAGGTTGGGGCAATCAGCCCCAGCATTTT
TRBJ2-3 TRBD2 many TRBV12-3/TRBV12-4 CASSPELGRSTDTQYF TGTGCCAGCAGTCCCGAACTCGGGAGGAGCACAGATACGCAGTATTTT
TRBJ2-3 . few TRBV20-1 CSAIGPDMDPFTDTQYF TGCAGTGCTATAGGCCCCGATATGGATCCCTTCACAGATACGCAGTATTTT
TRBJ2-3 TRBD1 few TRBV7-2 CASSARTGGREDTQYF TGTGCCAGCAGCGCGAGGACAGGGGGACGCGAGGATACGCAGTATTTT
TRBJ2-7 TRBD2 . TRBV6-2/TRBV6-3 CASSPAGSLYEQYF TGTGCCAGCAGTCCAGCGGGATCACTATACGAGCAGTACTTC
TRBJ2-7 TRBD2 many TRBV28 CASTRSGRASYEQYF TGTGCCAGCACCCGCAGCGGGAGGGCCTCCTACGAGCAGTACTTC
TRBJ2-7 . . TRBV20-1 CSARLGRGYEQYF TGCAGTGCTAGGCTAGGGAGAGGCTACGAGCAGTACTTC
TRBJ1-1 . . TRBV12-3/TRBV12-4 CASSWGPSTSSEAFF TGTGCCAGCAGTTGGGGGCCTTCGACGTCTTCTGAAGCTTTCTTT
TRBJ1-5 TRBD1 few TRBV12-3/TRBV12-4 CASSTGGGNQPQHF TGTGCCAGCAGTACAGGGGGTGGCAATCAGCCCCAGCATTTT
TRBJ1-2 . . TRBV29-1 CSVERLDYGYTF TGCAGCGTTGAAAGGTTGGACTATGGCTACACCTTC
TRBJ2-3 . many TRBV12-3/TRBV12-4 CASSSRDIATDTQYF TGTGCCAGCAGTTCCCGGGACATAGCCACAGATACGCAGTATTTT
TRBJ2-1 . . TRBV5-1 CASSLIGRGNEQFF TGCGCCAGCAGCTTAATAGGCAGGGGCAATGAGCAGTTCTTC
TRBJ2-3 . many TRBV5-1 CASSFSGPRTDTQYF TGCGCCAGCAGCTTCTCAGGGCCCCGCACAGATACGCAGTATTTT
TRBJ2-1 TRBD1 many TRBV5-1 CASSEGAEYNEQFF TGCGCCAGCAGTGAGGGGGCAGAGTACAATGAGCAGTTCTTC
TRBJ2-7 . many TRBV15 CATSRSPYGRTYEQYF TGTGCCACCAGCAGATCCCCTTACGGGAGAACCTACGAGCAGTACTTC
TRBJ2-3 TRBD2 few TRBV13 CASSSTGAGGLAGGEVTDTQYF TGTGCCAGCAGCTCGACTGGGGCCGGTGGACTAGCGGGAGGGGAAGTCACAGATACGCAGTATTTT
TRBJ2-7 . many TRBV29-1 CSVGVLGVSYEQYF TGCAGCGTTGGGGTCCTGGGAGTTTCGTACGAGCAGTACTTC
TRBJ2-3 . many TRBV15 CATSRLTSGLSTDTQYF TGTGCCACCAGCAGACTTACTAGTGGGCTGAGCACAGATACGCAGTATTTT
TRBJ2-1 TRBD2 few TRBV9 CASSVTSGERSYNEQFF TGTGCCAGCAGCGTAACTAGCGGAGAGCGATCCTACAATGAGCAGTTCTTC
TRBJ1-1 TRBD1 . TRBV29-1 CSVIGTGRMNTEAFF TGCAGCGTCATTGGGACAGGGAGGATGAACACTGAAGCTTTCTTT
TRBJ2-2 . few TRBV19 CASHSPGAPGELFF TGTGCCAGTCACAGTCCGGGCGCCCCCGGGGAGCTGTTTTTT
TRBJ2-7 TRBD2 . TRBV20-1 CSASGGGEYEQYF TGCAGTGCTAGTGGGGGGGGAGAGTACGAGCAGTACTTC
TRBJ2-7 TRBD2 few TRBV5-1 CASSLSPHGRHYEQYF TGCGCCAGCAGCTTGTCTCCCCACGGGAGGCACTACGAGCAGTACTTC
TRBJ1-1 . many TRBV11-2 CASSLRGLIPAMNTEAFF TGTGCCAGCAGCTTAAGGGGCCTTATTCCAGCCATGAACACTGAAGCTTTCTTT
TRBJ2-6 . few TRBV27 CASLTRDALKGAGANVLTF TGTGCCAGCCTAACTCGGGACGCCCTGAAAGGCGCCGGGGCCAACGTCCTGACTTTC
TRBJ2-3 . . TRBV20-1 CSARVAALQRSDTQYF TGCAGTGCTAGGGTAGCGGCACTTCAAAGGTCAGATACGCAGTATTTT
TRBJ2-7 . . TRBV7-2 CASSSEGVGAYEQYF TGTGCCAGCAGCTCAGAGGGAGTGGGGGCCTACGAGCAGTACTTC
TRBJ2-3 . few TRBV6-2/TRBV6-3 CASTSFGTPASDTQYF TGTGCCAGCACTTCCTTCGGGACTCCAGCCTCAGATACGCAGTATTTT
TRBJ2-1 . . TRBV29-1 CSVESGHSYNEQFF TGCAGCGTTGAAAGCGGACACTCCTACAATGAGCAGTTCTTC
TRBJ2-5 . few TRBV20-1 CSARDLGGGRETQYF TGCAGTGCTAGAGATTTGGGGGGTGGGAGAGAGACCCAGTACTTC
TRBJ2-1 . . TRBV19 CASSMSRRAGNEQFF TGTGCCAGTAGTATGAGCAGGAGGGCCGGAAATGAGCAGTTCTTC
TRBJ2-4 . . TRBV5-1 CASSSLSKDLAKNIQYF TGCGCCAGCAGCTCGCTGTCCAAGGACCTAGCCAAAAACATTCAGTACTTC
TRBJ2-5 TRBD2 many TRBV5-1 CASSSTSGVQETQYF TGCGCCAGCAGTAGTACTAGCGGGGTCCAAGAGACCCAGTACTTC
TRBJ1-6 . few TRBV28 CASTLTGLKSPLHF TGTGCCAGCACCCTGACAGGATTGAAATCACCCCTCCACTTT
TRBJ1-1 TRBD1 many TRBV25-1 CASSEWGQGAMAFF TGTGCCAGCAGTGAATGGGGGCAGGGGGCCATGGCTTTCTTT
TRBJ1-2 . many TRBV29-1 CSARVEPGLYGYTF TGCAGCGCCAGAGTCGAGCCTGGACTGTATGGCTACACCTTC